This T cell receptor (beta chain) derives from a study of CD8+CD57+ T cells in acquired aplastic anemia listed by TCRdb under 2018. With regard to the full study: A mean of around 3.3 ug of DNA, ranging from roughly 0.17 to 30 ug, was extracted from sorted CD4+ and CD8+ cells. CD8+CD57+ expansion was defined as frequency above the mean frequency observed in healthy subjects.

Points the paper makes about the study in general: CD8+ Simpson's diversity did not differ significantly between patients and healthy controls (P=0.060). Although roughly 29 CD8+ CDR3 sequences were shared by patients and controls, these sequences appeared highly expressed in patients and within the immunodominant clones of patients.

The CDR3 runs 18 amino acids, cysteine and phenylalanine included. Only the CDR3 DNA stays, 54 bases, in frame from base 1. After removal of 2 bases from V and 2 bases from J, the junction retains 12 bases not matched to a gene. Only a few counts were recorded for this clonotype. Which antigen it targets is not known. No qualities accompany the bases; no much larger clone lies one base away. Profiling of TCR beta VDJ combinations and CDR3 sequences used genomic DNA as the template. An Illumina HiSeq 2000 was used for TCR repertoire sequencing. For the original study's pipeline: Repertoire assessment relied on Simpson's diversity index, CDR3 size and DJ length profiles, and TRBV/TRBJ rearrangement plots. The immunodominant clone was defined as the most abundant DNA sequence in deep sequencing data. CDR3 amino acid sequences were checked for sharing between subjects and were compared against published repertoires and the VDJdb database. TCRdb reanalyzed the raw reads on its own, using fastp at Q25 for trimming and MiXCR for clone calling, and kept in-frame beta chains. Every distinct CDR3 protein forms one entry, paired with its most common genes and DNA. For this entry, the V and J calls and clone size follow TCRdb and not the study's own pipeline. Within this sample are more than 200,000 distinct CDR3 sequences, with roughly 45% of them counted one time only. Jointly, the top ten make up less than 20% of the sample.

Flow cytometry had shown CD8+CD57+ cell expansion in the patients selected for sequencing. All patients had severe acquired aplastic anemia diagnosed by International Study of Aplastic Anemia and Agranulocytosis and Camitta criteria. No therapy had been received by the patients at the time of blood sampling. In this study, sorted CD4+ and CD8+ T cells from the blood of healthy subjects and of severe aplastic anemia patients had their TCR repertoires deep-sequenced. Patients were enrolled under clinicaltrials.gov protocols 00001620, 01623167, 00001397, 00071045, 00081523 and 00961064 in the USA. Ficoll-Paque density gradient centrifugation was used to isolate peripheral blood mononuclear cells. Before DNA extraction, CD4+ and CD8+ T cells were sorted with FACS or magnetic beads.

The sequence links TRBV12-3 or TRBV12-4 to TRBJ2-1, with 7 bases matching TRBD2. The receptor's source is a human donor with aplastic anemia. Sequenced: sorted CD4+, CD8+, or CD8+CD57+ T cells (not recorded which) from PBMCs. The CDR3 loop reads CASSLSGDYGYTYNEQFF. The nucleotide sequence reads as follows: TGTGCCAGCAGTTTAAGCGGGGACTATGGCTACACCTACAATGAGCAGTTCTTC.